The 9 T cell receptor beta chains below come from one sample, sequenced in a study of T cell repertoires in cytomegalovirus infection. MiXCR was run by TCRdb on the reads, yielding one entry per CDR3 protein. The data contain hundreds of thousands of distinct CDR3 sequences, approximately 40% of them singletons. The sample was PBMCs. These receptors originate from a human donor in good health (CMV status not recorded). Some clones in this sample may be carry-over from other donors' samples.

The CDR3 protein is CASSFGSPSGNTIYF. For the CDR3, the DNA is TGTGCCAGCAGCTTTGGGTCCCCCTCTGGAAACACCATATATTTT. The J gene is TRBJ1-3, the V gene TRBV5-4; D not resolved. Germline CDR1 reads SGHNT; CDR2 reads YYREEE (reference sequence). Trimming cost V 2 bases and J 0 bases, with 9 bases left between them. The CDR3 sequence is 15 residues long.

This clonotype was seen a handful of times. One end of the junction does not line up with germline, which may come from a read error. The chain links TRBV19 to TRBJ2-1; D ambiguous. CDR1 LNHDA and CDR2 SQIVND come from the germline V gene (reference sequence). CDR3 size: 14 residues. The CDR3 region has the DNA TGTGCCAGCAGTATAGCCGGGCGACAAGATGAGCAGTTCTTC. It is translated as CASSIAGRQDEQFF.

The chain recombines TRBV4-1 with TRBJ2-3; D may correspond to TRBD1 or TRBD2 (5 bases each). Germline CDR1 MGHRA, CDR2 YSYEKL. The CDR3 is 16 amino acids. V lost 1 base to trimming and J lost 3 bases, with 14 bases between them. The CDR3, as DNA: TGCGCCAGCAGCCAAGTTGTGTACGGGGCAACAGATACGCAGTATTTT. It yields the protein CASSQVVYGATDTQYF.

CDR3 amino acids: CASSLSGYSEKLFF. The CDR3 DNA reads TGTGCCAGCAGTTTATCGGGGTATAGCGAAAAACTGTTTTTT. The chain couples TRBV28 to TRBJ1-4; the D is unclear. Trimming shortened V by 1 base and J by 8 bases, and 11 bases separated the two germline ends. From germline, CDR1 is MDHEN and CDR2 SYDVKM. This CDR3 has 14 amino acids.

This clonotype has a handful of counts. This sequence joins TRBV4-1 and TRBJ1-5; possibly TRBD1 for D (5 bases). Trimming shortened V by 2 bases and J by 2 bases, and 13 bases separated the two germline ends. This CDR3 has 16 residues. Germline V gene data show CDR1 as MGHRA and CDR2 as YSYEKL. The CDR3 region is CASSQNVARGNQPQHF. CDR3 in DNA: TGCGCCAGCAGCCAAAACGTAGCCAGGGGCAATCAGCCCCAGCATTTT.

The rearrangement uses TRBV20-1 and TRBJ2-7; 7 bases are shared with TRBD2. The V and J ends lost 2 bases and 0 bases, in that order; junction bases with no gene match: 4. This CDR3 spans 14 amino acids. Germline loops: CDR1 DFQATT, CDR2 SNEGSKA (reference sequence). This chain's CDR3 is CSARWAGASYEQYF. In DNA, the CDR3 is TGCAGTGCTAGATGGGCGGGAGCCTCCTACGAGCAGTACTTC.

The rearrangement joins TRBV5-1 to TRBJ2-7, with 7 bases identical to TRBD2. J gave up 2 bases and V 7 bases, and 6 bases lay outside the gene matches. This CDR3 has 13 amino acids. Germline V lookup: CDR1 SGHRS, CDR2 YFSETQ. In nucleotides, the CDR3 is TGCGCCAGCCGGACTGGGACTACCTACGAGCAGTACTTC. This translates into CASRTGTTYEQYF.

The rearrangement uses TRBV7-8 and TRBJ1-5; TRBD1 might be the D (5 bases). The CDR3 runs 17 residues. The V gene's germline CDR1 is SGHVS and CDR2 FQNEAQ. Trimming shortened V by 5 bases and J by 5 bases, and 22 bases separated the two germline ends. The CDR3 region has the DNA TGTGCCAGCAGCCCTCCCGGGACCGGGCGGAGGGATCAGCCCCAGCATTTT. This translates into CASSPPGTGRRDQPQHF.

This clonotype was detected once. The chain combines TRBV6-1 with TRBJ2-1, with D possibly being TRBD1 or TRBD2 (6 bases each). Germline CDR1 and CDR2: MNHNS and SASEGT. The CDR3 has 17 residues. Trimming stripped 7 bases from V and 1 base from J, with 20 bases between. The CDR3 reads CASNRLGGGKSYNEQFF. For the CDR3, the DNA is TGTGCCAGCAACCGATTGGGGGGCGGGAAATCCTACAATGAGCAGTTCTTC.